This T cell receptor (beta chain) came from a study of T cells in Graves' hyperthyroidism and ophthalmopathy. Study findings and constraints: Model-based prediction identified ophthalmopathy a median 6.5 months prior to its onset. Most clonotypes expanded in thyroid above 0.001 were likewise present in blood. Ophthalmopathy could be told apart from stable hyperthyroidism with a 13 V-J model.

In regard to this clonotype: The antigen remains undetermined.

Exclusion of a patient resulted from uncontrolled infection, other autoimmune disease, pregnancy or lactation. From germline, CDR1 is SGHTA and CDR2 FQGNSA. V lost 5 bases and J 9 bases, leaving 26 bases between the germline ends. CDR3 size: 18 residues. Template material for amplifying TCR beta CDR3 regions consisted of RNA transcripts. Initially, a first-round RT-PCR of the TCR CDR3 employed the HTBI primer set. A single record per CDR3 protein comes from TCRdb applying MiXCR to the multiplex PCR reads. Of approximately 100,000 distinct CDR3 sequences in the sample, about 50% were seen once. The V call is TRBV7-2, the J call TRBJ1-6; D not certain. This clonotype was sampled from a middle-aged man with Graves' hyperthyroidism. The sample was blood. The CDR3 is CASSLPTSDTMSSSPLHF. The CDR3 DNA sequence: TGTGCCAGCAGCCTACCGACTAGCGATACAATGAGCAGTTCACCCCTCCACTTT.